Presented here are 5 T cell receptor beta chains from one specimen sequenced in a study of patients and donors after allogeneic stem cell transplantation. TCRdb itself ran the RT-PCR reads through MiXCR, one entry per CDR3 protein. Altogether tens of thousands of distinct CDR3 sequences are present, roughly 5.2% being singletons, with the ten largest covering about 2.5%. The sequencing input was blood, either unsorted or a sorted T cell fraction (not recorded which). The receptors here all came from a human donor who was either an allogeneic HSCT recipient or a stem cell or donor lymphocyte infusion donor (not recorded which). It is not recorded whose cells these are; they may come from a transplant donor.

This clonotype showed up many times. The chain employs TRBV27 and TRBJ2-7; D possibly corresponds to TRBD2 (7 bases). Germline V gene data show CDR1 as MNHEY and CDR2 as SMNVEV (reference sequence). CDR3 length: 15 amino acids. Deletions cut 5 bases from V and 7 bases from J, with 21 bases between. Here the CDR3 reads CASSRVYGGASEQYF. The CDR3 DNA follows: TGTGCCAGCAGTCGCGTTTATGGGGGGGCTAGTGAGCAGTACTTC.

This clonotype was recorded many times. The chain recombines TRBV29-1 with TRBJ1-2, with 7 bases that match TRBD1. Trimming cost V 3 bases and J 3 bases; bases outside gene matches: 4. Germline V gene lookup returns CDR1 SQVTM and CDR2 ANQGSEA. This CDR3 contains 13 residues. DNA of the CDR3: TGCAGCGTTGAGAGACAGGGCCACTATGGCTACACCTTC. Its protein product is CSVERQGHYGYTF. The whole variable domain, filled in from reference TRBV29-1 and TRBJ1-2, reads SAVISQKPSRDICQRGTSLTIQCQVDSQVTMMFWYRQQPGQSLTLIATANQGSEATYESGFVIDKFPISRPNLTFSTLTVSNMSPEDSSIYLCSVERQGHYGYTFGSGTRLTVV.

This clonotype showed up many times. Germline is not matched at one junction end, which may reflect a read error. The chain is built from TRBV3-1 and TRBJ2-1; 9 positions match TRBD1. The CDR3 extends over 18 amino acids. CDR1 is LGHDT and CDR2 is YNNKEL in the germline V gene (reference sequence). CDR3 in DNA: TGTGCCAGCAGGCAAGACCCTCAACCGGGACAGGGAGACAATGAGCAGTTCTTC. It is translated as CASRQDPQPGQGDNEQFF.

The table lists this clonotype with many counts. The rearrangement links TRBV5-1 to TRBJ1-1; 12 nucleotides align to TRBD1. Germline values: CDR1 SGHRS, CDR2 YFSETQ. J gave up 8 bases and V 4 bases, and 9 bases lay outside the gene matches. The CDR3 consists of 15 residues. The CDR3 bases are TGCGCCAGCAGCCTGGGGGGACAGGGGGCGGGAGAAGCTTTCTTT. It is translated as CASSLGGQGAGEAFF.

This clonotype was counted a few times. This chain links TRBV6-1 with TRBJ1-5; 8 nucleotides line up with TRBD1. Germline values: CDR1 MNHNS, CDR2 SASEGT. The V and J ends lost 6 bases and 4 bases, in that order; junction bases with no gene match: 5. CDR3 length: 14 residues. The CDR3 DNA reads TGTGCCAGCAGGCGGACAGGGCGGAATCAGCCCCAGCATTTT. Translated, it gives CASRRTGRNQPQHF.